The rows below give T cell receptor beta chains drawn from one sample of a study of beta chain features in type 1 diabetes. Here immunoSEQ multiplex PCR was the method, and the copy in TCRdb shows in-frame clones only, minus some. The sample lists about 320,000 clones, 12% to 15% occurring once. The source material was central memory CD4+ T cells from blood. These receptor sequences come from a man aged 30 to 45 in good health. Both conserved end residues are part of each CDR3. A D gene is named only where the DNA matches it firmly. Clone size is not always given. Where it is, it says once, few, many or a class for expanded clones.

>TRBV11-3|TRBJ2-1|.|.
TGTGCCAGCAGCTTGGGACGTGAGCAGTTCTTC
CASSLGREQFF
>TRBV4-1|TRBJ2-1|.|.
TGCGCCAGCAGCCAAGTGACCCCCAGATCAAAACCCAATGAGCAGTTCTTC
CASSQVTPRSKPNEQFF
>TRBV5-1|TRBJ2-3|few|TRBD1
TGCGCCAGCAGCCCCCAGGGGGCGCCGACAGATACGCAGTATTTT
CASSPQGAPTDTQYF
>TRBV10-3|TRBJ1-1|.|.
TGTGCCATCAGTCCCAACGGGGTCAACACTGAAGCTTTCTTT
CAISPNGVNTEAFF
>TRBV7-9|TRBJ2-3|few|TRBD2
TGTGCCAGCAGCTTGGTGAGAGCGGGAGTCACAGATACGCAGTATTTT
CASSLVRAGVTDTQYF
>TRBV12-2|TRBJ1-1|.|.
TGTGCAAGTCGCTTAGAGGGGGACTACAGGCGGAACACTGAAGCTTTCTTT
CASRLEGDYRRNTEAFF
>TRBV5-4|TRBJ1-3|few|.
TGTGCCAGCAGCTCGGACGGAAACACCATATATTTT
CASSSDGNTIYF
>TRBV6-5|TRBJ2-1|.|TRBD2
TGTGCCAGCAGAGCGGGACTGTTCAGTGAGCAGTTCTTC
CASRAGLFSEQFF
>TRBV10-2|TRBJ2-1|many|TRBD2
TGCGCCAGCAGTGAGTCGTCTCCTAGCGGGGAAACGAACAATGAGCAGTTCTTC
CASSESSPSGETNNEQFF
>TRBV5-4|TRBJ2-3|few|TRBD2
TGTGCCAGCAGCTCCGGTCAAGCGGGGGCCGACACAGATACGCAGTATTTT
CASSSGQAGADTDTQYF
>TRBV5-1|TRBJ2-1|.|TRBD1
TGCGCCAGCAGCTTGGGGGACAGGGGCAATGAGCAGTTCTTC
CASSLGDRGNEQFF
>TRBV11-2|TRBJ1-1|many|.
TGTGCCAGCAGCTCCCAGCCCGCTGGGGCCCTGGGGGCTTTCTTT
CASSSQPAGALGAFF
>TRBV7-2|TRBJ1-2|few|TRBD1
TGTGCCAGCAGCGATTACGCAGGGGGTGGCTACACCTTC
CASSDYAGGGYTF
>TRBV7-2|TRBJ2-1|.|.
TGTGCCAGCAGCTTAGGCGGGACGAACAATGAGCAGTTCTTC
CASSLGGTNNEQFF
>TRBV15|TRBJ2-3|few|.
TGTGCCACCAGCAGGACTAGTCGTAGGACGCAGTATTTT
CATSRTSRRTQYF
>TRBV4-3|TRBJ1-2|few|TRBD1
TGCGCCAGCAGCCAAGGGGGACAGGGGGCGCGTGGCTACACCTTC
CASSQGGQGARGYTF
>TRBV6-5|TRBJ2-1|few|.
TGTGCCAGCAGTTCCCACGATCCGGCCAAATACAATGAGCAGTTCTTC
CASSSHDPAKYNEQFF
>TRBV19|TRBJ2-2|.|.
TGTGCCAGTAGGAAGTCAACCGGGGAGCTGTTTTTT
CASRKSTGELFF
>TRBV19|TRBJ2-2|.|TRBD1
TGTGCCACCTACCGGGACAGGGAGATTCCCGGGGAGCTGTTTTTT
CATYRDREIPGELFF
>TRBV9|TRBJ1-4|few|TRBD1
TGTGCCAGCAGCCGACAGGGAACTAATGAAAAACTGTTTTTT
CASSRQGTNEKLFF
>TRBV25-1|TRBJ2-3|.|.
TGTGCCAGCAGTGAGTGGGACACAGATACGCAGTATTTT
CASSEWDTDTQYF
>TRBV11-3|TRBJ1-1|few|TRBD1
TGTGCCAGCAGAAACCAAGACAGGGCCGCTGAAGCTTTCTTT
CASRNQDRAAEAFF
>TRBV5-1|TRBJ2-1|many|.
TGCGCCAGCAGCGTGGACAGTCCCTCCTACAATGAGCAGTTCTTC
CASSVDSPSYNEQFF
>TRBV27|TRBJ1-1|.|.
TGTGCCAGCAGCCGCTCGGGGGTAACCCGGACTGAAGCTTTCTTT
CASSRSGVTRTEAFF
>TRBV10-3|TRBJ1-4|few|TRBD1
TGTGCCACCCGACAGGGTCTTCCTGAAAAACTGTTTTTT
CATRQGLPEKLFF
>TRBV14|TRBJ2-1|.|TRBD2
TGTGCCAGCAGTAGGACTAGCGGGTCCTCAATTGCGCAGTTCTTC
CASSRTSGSSIAQFF
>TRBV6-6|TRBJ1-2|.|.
TGTGCCAGCAGTACCAGACGGGGGCTCTATGGCTACACCTTC
CASSTRRGLYGYTF
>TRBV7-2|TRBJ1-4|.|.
TGTGCCAGCAGCTTTGGTGTCCGGTCTAATGAAAAACTGTTTTTT
CASSFGVRSNEKLFF
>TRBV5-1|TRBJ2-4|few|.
TGCGCCAGCAGCTTGCCCCCCTCATACATTCAGTACTTC
CASSLPPSYIQYF